The 32 T cell receptor beta chains listed next were all sequenced from one sample in a study of blood T cell repertoires in COVID-19. Repertoires were generated with immunoSEQ multiplex PCR, while TCRdb's copy carries only in-frame clones and drops some. This table has around 170,000 clones, approximately 84% appearing once. Sequencing was performed on peripheral blood. All receptors derive from a man aged 18 to 30 with active or convalescent COVID-19.

V is TRBV5-1 and J is TRBJ2-1; 7 bases line up with TRBD2. V trimming: 0 bases; J trimming: 5 bases; junction bases outside the gene matches: 8. The V gene's germline CDR1 is SGHRS and CDR2 YFSETQ. The CDR3 extends over 16 amino acids. The CDR3 loop reads CASSLVWPSGDNEQFF. The CDR3, as DNA: TGCGCCAGCAGCTTGGTTTGGCCTAGCGGCGACAATGAGCAGTTCTTC.

This clone has only one observation. This rearrangement joins TRBV5-6 to TRBJ1-4; the D is unclear. CDR3 length: 15 residues. V dropped 1 base and J dropped 6 bases, with 13 bases sitting between them. Germline V gene sequence: CDR1 SGHDT, CDR2 YYEEEE. The CDR3 DNA sequence: TGTGCCAGCAGCTTGTTAGGTCGAGGTGATGAAAAACTGTTTTTT. Translated: CASSLLGRGDEKLFF.

V is TRBV19 and J is TRBJ2-3; 12 bases agree with TRBD2. The germline V gene encodes CDR1 LNHDA and CDR2 SQIVND (reference sequence). The V segment lost 4 bases and the J segment 3 bases; nucleotides outside the gene matches: 11. This CDR3 is built from 18 residues. This CDR3 is CASSTRLAGEYGTDTQYF. CDR3 coding DNA: TGTGCCAGTAGTACTAGACTAGCGGGAGAGTACGGTACAGATACGCAGTATTTT.

The V call is TRBV5-1, the J call TRBJ2-3, with 9 nucleotides matching TRBD1. The junction had 12 bases not matched to a gene; V was cut back by 5 bases and J by 2 bases. The CDR3 length is 17 residues. CDR1 is SGHRS and CDR2 is YFSETQ in the germline V gene. CDR3 loop: CASRGTGTKQYTDTQYF. CDR3 nucleotide sequence: TGCGCCAGCAGGGGGACAGGGACAAAGCAGTACACAGATACGCAGTATTTT. Together with reference TRBV5-1 and TRBJ2-3, the CDR3 gives the full variable domain: KAGVTQTPRYLIKTRGQQVTLSCSPISGHRSVSWYQQTPGQGLQFLFEYFSETQRNKGNFPGRFSGRQFSNSRSEMNVSTLELGDSALYLCASRGTGTKQYTDTQYFGPGTRLTVL.

The chain is built from TRBV5-6 and TRBJ1-4; the D gene is possibly TRBD1 (5 bases). V lost 2 bases to trimming and J lost 6 bases, with 14 bases between them. CDR3 size: 15 residues. The germline CDR1 and CDR2 sequences are SGHDT and YYEEEE. CDR3 protein: CASSFRDWNDEKLFF. As DNA, the CDR3 is TGTGCCAGCAGCTTCAGGGATTGGAATGATGAAAAACTGTTTTTT.

The rearrangement uses TRBV11-3 and TRBJ2-2, with 9 bases lining up with TRBD2. This CDR3 is 14 amino acids long. The V and J ends lost 5 bases and 5 bases, in that order; junction bases with no gene match: 3. Germline V gene lookup returns CDR1 SGHNT and CDR2 YENEEA. The CDR3 nucleotides read TGTGCCAGCAGCAAGGGACTAGCAACCGGGGAGCTGTTTTTT. Translated: CASSKGLATGELFF.

This clone was observed a few times. Sequence at one end of the junction differs from germline and may be a read error. The chain employs TRBV7-7 and TRBJ2-2; 7 nucleotides agree with TRBD1. The CDR3 runs to 13 residues. Looked up from germline, CDR1 is SSHAT and CDR2 is FNYEAQ (reference sequence). The CDR3 sequence: CASSPRGTGELFF. The CDR3 DNA reads TGTGCTAGCAGCCCCAGGGGGACCGGGGAGCTGTTTTTT.

The V gene is TRBV3-1 (or the pseudogene TRBV3-2), the J gene TRBJ2-6; 10 bases align to TRBD1. Germline V gene data show CDR1 as LGHDT and CDR2 as YNNKEL (reference sequence). CDR3 size: 16 residues. The V segment lost 4 bases and the J segment 4 bases; nucleotides outside the gene matches: 4. The DNA of the CDR3 is TGTGCCAGCAGCCGACAGGGGGCAGCGGGGGCCAACGTCCTGACTTTC. It yields the protein CASSRQGAAGANVLTF.

The chain uses TRBV5-4 and TRBJ1-6, with TRBD1 matching 9 bases. Unmatched junction bases numbered 4, after V lost 4 bases and J lost 5 bases. The CDR3 totals 15 residues. Germline V gene lookup returns CDR1 SGHNT and CDR2 YYREEE (reference sequence). The CDR3 DNA follows: TGTGCCAGCAGCGGGGGACAGGGTGATAATTCACCCCTCCACTTT. It yields the protein CASSGGQGDNSPLHF.

This clone has a handful of counts. This chain uses TRBV7-5 with TRBJ1-3; the listed D gene, TRBD1, was not tested against the DNA. TRBV7-5 is marked as a pseudogene. The CDR3 loop spans 15 amino acids. The CDR3 DNA sequence: TGTGTCAGAAGCTTCGCGGACAGGGCTGGAAACACCATATATTTT. Its translation is CVRSFADRAGNTIYF.

The chain has TRBV5-1 and TRBJ2-7, with 10 bases identical to TRBD1. This CDR3 contains 15 residues. Germline CDR1 and CDR2: SGHRS and YFSETQ. V shed 0 bases, J shed 6 bases, and the junction held 6 bases outside the gene matches. The CDR3 here is CASSLVGTGAGEQYF. In DNA form, the CDR3 reads TGCGCCAGCAGCTTGGTTGGGACAGGGGCCGGCGAGCAGTACTTC.

The rearrangement uses TRBV28 and TRBJ1-3; possible D gene TRBD1, 6 bases. The length of the CDR3 is 14 residues. Germline V CDR1 and CDR2: MDHEN, SYDVKM. The V end lost 3 bases, the J end lost 0 bases, and 6 bases lay between the germline ends. The CDR3 nucleotides are TGTGCCAGCAGTTTGGGGGCCTCTGGAAACACCATATATTTT. Protein sequence: CASSLGASGNTIYF.

This rearrangement joins TRBV28 to TRBJ1-2; weak D call: TRBD1 (5 bases). Trimming left V 6 bases short and J 8 bases short, with 22 bases between. This CDR3 comprises 15 residues. Germline CDR1 MDHEN, CDR2 SYDVKM. CDR3 in DNA: TGTGCCAGCAGCTCCCCAGGGCCTTCCTCCTGGGGCTACACCTTC. This codes for CASSSPGPSSWGYTF.

The chain carries TRBV7-3 and TRBJ2-1; 13 positions agree with TRBD2. The CDR3 has 17 residues. Trimming removed 5 bases from V and 6 bases from J; junction bases left unmatched: 10. Per germline, CDR1 SGHTA and CDR2 FQGTGA. The CDR3 nucleotides are TGTGCCAGCAGCAAAGATCGGACTAGCGGGAGTTCCAATGAGCAGTTCTTC. This encodes CASSKDRTSGSSNEQFF. The full variable domain, with the rest looked up from reference TRBV7-3 and TRBJ2-1, is GAGVSQTPSNKVTEKGKYVELRCDPISGHTALYWYRQSLGQGPEFLIYFQGTGAADDSGLPNDRFFAVRPEGSVSTLKIQRTERGDSAVYLCASSKDRTSGSSNEQFFGPGTRLTVL.

V usage is TRBV6-1 and J usage is TRBJ1-2; a weak D match, TRBD1 (5 bases). There are 16 residues in the CDR3. Germline lookup yields CDR1 MNHNS and CDR2 SASEGT. Trimming took off 3 bases at V and 8 bases at J, with 22 bases between the two ends. The CDR3 region has the DNA TGTGCCAGCAGTGATTCGGTGGGCAGGGTGGGCATGGGCTACACCTTC. This encodes CASSDSVGRVGMGYTF.

The chain couples TRBV29-1 to TRBJ2-3, with a weak D call TRBD2 (7 bases). CDR1 SQVTM and CDR2 ANQGSEA come from the germline V gene. The ends were cut back, 5 bases at V and 0 bases at J, with 9 bases in the middle. This CDR3 has 13 amino acids. CDR3 bases: TGCAGCGTTTGGGGGGGCAGCACAGATACGCAGTATTTT. It is translated as CSVWGGSTDTQYF.

The rearrangement uses TRBV2 and TRBJ2-1; TRBD2 agrees at 10 bases. The germline CDR1 and CDR2 sequences are SNHLY and FYNNEI. The CDR3 spans 14 residues. Unmatched junction bases numbered 4, after V lost 6 bases and J lost 5 bases. CDR3 nucleotide sequence: TGTGCCAGCAGGAAGCGGGAGGGGGACAATGAGCAGTTCTTC. It specifies CASRKREGDNEQFF.

CDR3 in amino acids: CASSQVPSVSYEQYF. The CDR3 bases are TGCGCCAGCAGCCAAGTCCCCAGCGTTTCCTACGAGCAGTACTTC. The chain links TRBV4-1 to TRBJ2-7; no firm D call. The V and J ends lost 1 base and 1 base respectively, with 11 bases between them. Per the germline V gene, CDR1 is MGHRA and CDR2 is YSYEKL. This CDR3 comprises 15 residues.

The chain carries TRBV25-1 and TRBJ2-1; no definite D call. The ends were cut back, 5 bases at V and 4 bases at J, with 6 bases in the middle. The CDR3 loop spans 12 amino acids. Germline-derived CDR1 and CDR2 are MGHDK and SYGVNS. CDR3 sequence (DNA): TGTGCCAGCAGTCTTATTTACAATGAGCAGTTCTTC. Protein sequence: CASSLIYNEQFF.

This clone showed up just a few times. The chain recombines TRBV7-2 with TRBJ1-5; D not resolved. Germline V gene sequence: CDR1 SGHTA, CDR2 FQGNSA. The CDR3 spans 14 residues. V lost 5 bases and J 0 bases, leaving 8 bases between the germline ends. As DNA, the CDR3 is TGTGCCAGCAGCCCCGGTTATAGCAATCAGCCCCAGCATTTT. Residues: CASSPGYSNQPQHF.

This sequence joins TRBV4-1 and TRBJ2-5, with 16 bases aligning to TRBD2. J was trimmed by 5 bases and V by 4 bases; bases with no gene match: 10. In germline, CDR1 is MGHRA, CDR2 YSYEKL. The CDR3 extends over 18 amino acids. The CDR3, as DNA: TGCGCCAGCAGCCCAACCGGGACTAGCGGGAGGGCCGGGGAGACCCAGTACTTC. Protein: CASSPTGTSGRAGETQYF.

The CDR3 is CASSLGQADYGYTF. CDR3 in DNA: TGTGCCAGCAGCTTAGGACAGGCGGACTATGGCTACACCTTC. The chain is built from TRBV7-2 and TRBJ1-2, with D possibly being TRBD1 (6 bases). The V end lost 1 base, the J end lost 3 bases, and 9 bases lay between the germline ends. The CDR3 extends over 14 amino acids. Germline assignment: CDR1 SGHTA and CDR2 FQGNSA.

About this clone: The germline gene is not matched at one end of the junction; a read error may be the cause. The chain combines TRBV7-2 with TRBJ1-2; the D gene is possibly TRBD1 (5 bases). CDR3 length equals 13 residues. In germline, CDR1 is SGHTA, CDR2 FQGNSA. The CDR3 sequence: CASSSQGNYGYIF. CDR3 nucleotide sequence: TGTGCCAGCAGCTCGCAGGGTAACTATGGCTACATCTTC.

The chain is built from TRBV11-2 and TRBJ1-4, with 7 bases aligning to TRBD1. After removal of 2 bases from V and 5 bases from J, the junction contained 5 bases not matched to a gene. CDR1 is SGHAT, CDR2 FQNNGV, per germline. CDR3 length: 15 residues. The CDR3 coding sequence is TGTGCCAGCAGCTTAAAAAGGGGGCAGAATGAAAAACTGTTTTTT. Encoded protein: CASSLKRGQNEKLFF.

The chain couples TRBV5-1 to TRBJ2-6; TRBD1 aligns across 10 bases. Germline loops: CDR1 SGHRS, CDR2 YFSETQ. The junction had 5 bases not matched to a gene; V was cut back by 4 bases and J by 4 bases. The CDR3 runs 16 residues. CDR3 residues: CASSMGQGTGANVLTF. The CDR3 region has the DNA TGCGCCAGCAGCATGGGACAGGGGACCGGGGCCAACGTCCTGACTTTC.

V usage is TRBV19 and J usage is TRBJ1-2; TRBD1 might be the D (6 bases). V was shortened by 8 bases and J by 3 bases, with 13 bases between the two germline ends. Germline V lookup: CDR1 LNHDA, CDR2 SQIVND (reference sequence). The CDR3 runs to 13 residues. CDR3 protein: CASVKGEDYGYTF. Written as DNA, the CDR3 is TGTGCCAGTGTTAAGGGGGAAGACTATGGCTACACCTTC.

Only a few counts were recorded for this clone. The chain employs TRBV5-4 and TRBJ2-3; 7 bases match TRBD2. The CDR3 loop spans 16 amino acids. Germline V gene data show CDR1 as SGHNT and CDR2 as YYREEE (reference sequence). The V segment lost 3 bases and the J segment 3 bases; nucleotides outside the gene matches: 10. CDR3 sequence reads: CASSSGAGAWTDTQYF. CDR3 in DNA: TGTGCCAGCAGCTCTGGGGCGGGAGCCTGGACAGATACGCAGTATTTT. The full variable domain, in which reference TRBV5-4 and TRBJ2-3 provide the parts outside the CDR3, is ETGVTQSPTHLIKTRGQQVTLRCSSQSGHNTVSWYQQALGQGPQFIFQYYREEENGRGNFPPRFSGLQFPNYSSELNVNALELDDSALYLCASSSGAGAWTDTQYFGPGTRLTVL.

V and J are TRBV5-1 and TRBJ2-7; 7 bases match TRBD1. This CDR3 is built from 15 residues. Germline lookup yields CDR1 SGHRS and CDR2 YFSETQ. J was trimmed by 5 bases and V by 4 bases; bases with no gene match: 12. This CDR3 reads CASSPATGWLDEQYF. The CDR3 DNA is TGCGCCAGCAGCCCGGCGACAGGGTGGCTTGACGAGCAGTACTTC. Together with reference TRBV5-1 and TRBJ2-7, the CDR3 gives the full variable domain: KAGVTQTPRYLIKTRGQQVTLSCSPISGHRSVSWYQQTPGQGLQFLFEYFSETQRNKGNFPGRFSGRQFSNSRSEMNVSTLELGDSALYLCASSPATGWLDEQYFGPGTRLTVT.

The chain couples TRBV6-1 to TRBJ1-2, with 7 bases matching TRBD1. After removal of 0 bases from V and 4 bases from J, the junction contained 8 bases not matched to a gene. The germline gives CDR1 MNHNS, CDR2 SASEGT. The length of the CDR3 is 16 residues. The chain's CDR3 is CASSEAQGRAGYGYTF. CDR3 sequence (DNA): TGTGCCAGCAGTGAAGCACAGGGGCGAGCCGGCTATGGCTACACCTTC.

V is TRBV10-3 and J is TRBJ2-5, with D possibly being TRBD2 (5 bases). The CDR3 has 14 amino acids. V lost 4 bases to trimming and J lost 0 bases, with 9 bases between them. Germline V gives CDR1 ENHRY, CDR2 SYGVKD. The CDR3 region has the DNA TGTGCCATCAGTGGAGTAGCGCACCAAGAGACCCAGTACTTC. This gives the protein CAISGVAHQETQYF.

The rearrangement uses TRBV6-5 and TRBJ1-1; TRBD1 might be the D (5 bases). This CDR3 spans 13 amino acids. Germline CDR1 and CDR2: MNHEY and SVGAGI. Trimming pared 7 bases from V and 1 base from J, leaving 10 bases between. The DNA of the CDR3 is TGTGCCAGCAAAGTTCAGGGGAACACTGAAGCTTTCTTT. Protein sequence: CASKVQGNTEAFF.

V is TRBV19 and J is TRBJ1-1; D is unresolved. The CDR3 is 14 residues long. V lost 4 bases to trimming and J lost 3 bases, with 12 bases between them. Germline values: CDR1 LNHDA, CDR2 SQIVND (reference sequence). In nucleotides, the CDR3 is TGTGCCAGTAGTACTGACATTATCGACACTGAAGCTTTCTTT. It codes for CASSTDIIDTEAFF.